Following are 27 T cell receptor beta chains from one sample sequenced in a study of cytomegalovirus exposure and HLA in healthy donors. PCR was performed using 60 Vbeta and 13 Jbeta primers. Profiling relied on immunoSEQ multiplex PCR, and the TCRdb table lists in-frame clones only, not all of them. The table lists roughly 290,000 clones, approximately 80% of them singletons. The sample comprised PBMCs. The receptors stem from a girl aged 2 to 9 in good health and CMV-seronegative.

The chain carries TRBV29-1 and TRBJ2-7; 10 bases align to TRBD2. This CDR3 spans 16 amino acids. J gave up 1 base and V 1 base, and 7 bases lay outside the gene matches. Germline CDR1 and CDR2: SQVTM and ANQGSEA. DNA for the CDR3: TGCAGCGTTGAAGGGTACCGGACTAGCGGTTCCTACGAGCAGTACTTC. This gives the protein CSVEGYRTSGSYEQYF.

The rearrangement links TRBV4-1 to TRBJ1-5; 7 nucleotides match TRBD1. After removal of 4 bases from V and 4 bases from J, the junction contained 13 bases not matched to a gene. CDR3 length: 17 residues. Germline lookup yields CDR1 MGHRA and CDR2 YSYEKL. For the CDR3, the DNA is TGCGCCAGCAGCCTGGGGCTAGGCAGGGGGGATAATCAGCCCCAGCATTTT. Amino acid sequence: CASSLGLGRGDNQPQHF.

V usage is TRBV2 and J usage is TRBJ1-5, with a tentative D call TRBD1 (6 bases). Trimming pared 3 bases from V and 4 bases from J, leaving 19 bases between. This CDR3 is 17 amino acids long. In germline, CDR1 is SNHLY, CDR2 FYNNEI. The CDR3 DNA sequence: TGTGCCAGCAGTGACAGCTCTTACAGGGATGCGAATCAGCCCCAGCATTTT. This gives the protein CASSDSSYRDANQPQHF.

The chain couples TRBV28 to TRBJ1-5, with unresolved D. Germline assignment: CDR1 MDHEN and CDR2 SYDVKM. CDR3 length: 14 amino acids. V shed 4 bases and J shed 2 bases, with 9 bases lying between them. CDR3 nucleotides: TGTGCCAGCAGTTCGAGGGTAGGCAATCAGCCCCAGCATTTT. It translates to CASSSRVGNQPQHF.

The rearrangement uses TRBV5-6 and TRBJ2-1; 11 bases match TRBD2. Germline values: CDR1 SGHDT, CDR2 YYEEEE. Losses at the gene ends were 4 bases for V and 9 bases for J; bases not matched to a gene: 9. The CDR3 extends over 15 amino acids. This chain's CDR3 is CASSVLAGGPSEQFF. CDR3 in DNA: TGTGCCAGCAGCGTCTTAGCGGGAGGGCCGAGTGAGCAGTTCTTC.

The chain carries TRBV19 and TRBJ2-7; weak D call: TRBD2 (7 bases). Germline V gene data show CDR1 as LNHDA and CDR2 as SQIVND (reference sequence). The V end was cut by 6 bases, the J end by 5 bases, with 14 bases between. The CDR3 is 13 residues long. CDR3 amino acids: CASRAGALDEQYF. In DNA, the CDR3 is TGTGCCAGTAGGGCGGGGGCGCTTGACGAGCAGTACTTC.

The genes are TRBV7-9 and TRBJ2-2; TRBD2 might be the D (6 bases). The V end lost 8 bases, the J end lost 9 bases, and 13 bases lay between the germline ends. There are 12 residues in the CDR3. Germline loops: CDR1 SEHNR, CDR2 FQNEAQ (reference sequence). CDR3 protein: CASQLAKRELFF. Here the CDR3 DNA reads TGTGCCAGCCAGCTAGCGAAACGGGAGCTGTTTTTT.

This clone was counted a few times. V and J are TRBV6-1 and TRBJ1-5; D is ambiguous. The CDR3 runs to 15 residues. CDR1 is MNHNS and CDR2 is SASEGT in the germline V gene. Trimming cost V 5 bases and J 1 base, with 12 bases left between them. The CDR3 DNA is TGTGCCAGCAGTAGACGGGAGGCGAGCAATCAGCCCCAGCATTTT. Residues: CASSRREASNQPQHF.

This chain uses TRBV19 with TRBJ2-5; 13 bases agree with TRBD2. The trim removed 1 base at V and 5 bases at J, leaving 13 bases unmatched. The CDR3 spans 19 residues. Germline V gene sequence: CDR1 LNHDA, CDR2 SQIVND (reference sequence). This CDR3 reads CASSIGRPGTSGEGETQYF. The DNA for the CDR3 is TGTGCCAGTAGTATAGGGAGGCCAGGGACTAGCGGGGAGGGGGAGACCCAGTACTTC.

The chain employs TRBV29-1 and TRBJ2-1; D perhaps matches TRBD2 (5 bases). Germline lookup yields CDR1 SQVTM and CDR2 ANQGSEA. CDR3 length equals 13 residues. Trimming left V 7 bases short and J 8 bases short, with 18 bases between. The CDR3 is CSADGGSRDEQFF. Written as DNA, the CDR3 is TGCAGCGCCGACGGTGGGAGTAGGGATGAGCAGTTCTTC.

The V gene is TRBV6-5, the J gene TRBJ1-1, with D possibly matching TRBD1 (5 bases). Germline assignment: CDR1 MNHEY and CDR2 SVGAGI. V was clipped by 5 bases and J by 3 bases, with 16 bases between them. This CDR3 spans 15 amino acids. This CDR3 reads CASSTPGGVDTEAFF. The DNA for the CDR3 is TGTGCCAGCAGTACTCCCGGGGGGGTGGACACTGAAGCTTTCTTT.

CDR3 sequence reads: CASSLDRRRETEHEQFF. DNA for the CDR3: TGTGCCAGCAGCTTAGATCGAAGGCGGGAGACCGAACATGAGCAGTTCTTC. The V gene is TRBV7-8, the J gene TRBJ2-1, with 7 bases that match TRBD2. Germline assignment: CDR1 SGHVS and CDR2 FQNEAQ. The CDR3 consists of 17 residues. Trimming at V came to 1 base and at J to 8 bases, leaving 14 bases not matched to a gene.

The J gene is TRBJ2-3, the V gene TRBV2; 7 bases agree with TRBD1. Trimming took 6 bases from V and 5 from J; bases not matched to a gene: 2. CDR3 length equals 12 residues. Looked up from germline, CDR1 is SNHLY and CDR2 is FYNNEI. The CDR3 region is CASRTGRDTQYF. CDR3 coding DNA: TGTGCCAGCAGGACAGGGCGAGATACGCAGTATTTT.

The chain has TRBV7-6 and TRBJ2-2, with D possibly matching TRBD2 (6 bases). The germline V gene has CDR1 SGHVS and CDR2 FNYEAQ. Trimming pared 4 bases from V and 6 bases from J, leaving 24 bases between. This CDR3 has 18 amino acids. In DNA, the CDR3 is TGTGCCAGCAGCTCATACCGGACTAAGCCACTTGAGGCCGGGGAGCTGTTTTTT. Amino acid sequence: CASSSYRTKPLEAGELFF.

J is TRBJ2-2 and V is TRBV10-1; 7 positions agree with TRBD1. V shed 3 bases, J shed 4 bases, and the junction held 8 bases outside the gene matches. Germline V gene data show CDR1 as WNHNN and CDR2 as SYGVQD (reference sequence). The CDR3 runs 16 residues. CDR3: CASSDPRQGGTGELFF. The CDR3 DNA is TGCGCCAGCAGTGACCCTCGACAGGGTGGCACCGGGGAGCTGTTTTTT.

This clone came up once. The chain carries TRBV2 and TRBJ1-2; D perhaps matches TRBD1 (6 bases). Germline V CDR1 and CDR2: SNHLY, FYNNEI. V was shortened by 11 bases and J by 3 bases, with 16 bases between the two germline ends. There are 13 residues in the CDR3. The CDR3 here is CAGSGEVYYGYTF. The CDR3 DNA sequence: TGTGCCGGCTCAGGGGAAGTCTACTATGGCTACACCTTC.

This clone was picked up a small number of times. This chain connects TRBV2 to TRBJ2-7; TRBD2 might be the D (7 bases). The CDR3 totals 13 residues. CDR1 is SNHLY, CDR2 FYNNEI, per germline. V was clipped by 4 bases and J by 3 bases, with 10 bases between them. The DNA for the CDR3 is TGTGCCAGCAGTGGGGGGGGCTTCTACGAGCAGTACTTC. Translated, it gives CASSGGGFYEQYF. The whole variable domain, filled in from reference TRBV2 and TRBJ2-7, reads EPEVTQTPSHQVTQMGQEVILRCVPISNHLYFYWYRQILGQKVEFLVSFYNNEISEKSEIFDDQFSVERPDGSNFTLKIRSTKLEDSAMYFCASSGGGFYEQYFGPGTRLTVT.

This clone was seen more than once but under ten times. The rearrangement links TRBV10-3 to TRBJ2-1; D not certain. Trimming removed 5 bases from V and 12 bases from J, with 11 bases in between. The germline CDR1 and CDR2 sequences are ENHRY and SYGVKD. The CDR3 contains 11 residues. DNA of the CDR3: TGTGCCATCAGTCCTCCTCCGGGGCAGTTCTTC. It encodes CAISPPPGQFF.

The chain's CDR3 is CASSLGRGLGTGELFF. CDR3 nucleotide sequence: TGTGCCAGCAGCTTGGGAAGGGGATTGGGCACCGGGGAGCTGTTTTTT. J is TRBJ2-2 and V is TRBV5-4; TRBD1 is a possible D gene (5 bases). This CDR3 is built from 16 residues. From germline, CDR1 is SGHNT and CDR2 YYREEE (reference sequence). V dropped 0 bases and J dropped 4 bases, with 13 bases sitting between them. Using reference TRBV5-4 and TRBJ2-2 for the parts outside the CDR3, the full variable domain is ETGVTQSPTHLIKTRGQQVTLRCSSQSGHNTVSWYQQALGQGPQFIFQYYREEENGRGNFPPRFSGLQFPNYSSELNVNALELDDSALYLCASSLGRGLGTGELFFGEGSRLTVL.

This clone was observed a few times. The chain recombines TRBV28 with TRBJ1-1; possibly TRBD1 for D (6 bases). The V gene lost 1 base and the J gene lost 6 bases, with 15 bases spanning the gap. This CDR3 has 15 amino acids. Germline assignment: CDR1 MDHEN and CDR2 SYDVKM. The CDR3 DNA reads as TGTGCCAGCAGTTTATTCTATCCAGGGGTACCTGAAGCTTTCTTT. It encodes CASSLFYPGVPEAFF.

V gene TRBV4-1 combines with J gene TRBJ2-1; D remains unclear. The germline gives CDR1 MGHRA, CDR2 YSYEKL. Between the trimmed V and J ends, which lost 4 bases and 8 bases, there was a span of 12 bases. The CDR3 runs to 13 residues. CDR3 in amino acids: CASSPSRIDEQFF. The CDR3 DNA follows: TGCGCCAGCAGCCCAAGCCGTATCGATGAGCAGTTCTTC.

This CDR3 is CASSLDNSYNEQFF. For the CDR3, the DNA is TGTGCCAGCAGCTTAGATAACTCCTACAATGAGCAGTTCTTC. The J gene is TRBJ2-1, the V gene TRBV7-2, with unresolved D. This CDR3 is 14 amino acids long. CDR1 is SGHTA, CDR2 FQGNSA, per germline. V was cut by 1 base and J by 0 bases, with 4 bases left in between. The full variable domain, completed using reference TRBV7-2 and TRBJ2-1, is GAGVSQSPSNKVTEKGKDVELRCDPISGHTALYWYRQSLGQGLEFLIYFQGNSAPDKSGLPSDRFSAERTGGSVSTLTIQRTQQEDSAVYLCASSLDNSYNEQFFGPGTRLTVL.

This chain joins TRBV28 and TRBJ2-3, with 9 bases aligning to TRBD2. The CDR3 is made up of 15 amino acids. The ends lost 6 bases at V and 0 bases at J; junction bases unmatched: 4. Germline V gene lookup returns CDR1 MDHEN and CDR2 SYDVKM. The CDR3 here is CASSRGLASTDTQYF. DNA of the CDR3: TGTGCCAGCAGCAGGGGACTAGCTAGCACAGATACGCAGTATTTT.

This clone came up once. CDR3 bases: TGTGCTAGTGGTTTGGCGACCGCCACAGATGTTGGAACTGAAGCTTTCTTT. Its protein is CASGLATATDVGTEAFF. The V call is TRBV12-5, the J call TRBJ1-1; D not resolved. V lost 1 base and J lost 5, with 20 bases in between. The length of the CDR3 is 17 residues. Germline CDR1 and CDR2: LGHNT and FRNRAP.

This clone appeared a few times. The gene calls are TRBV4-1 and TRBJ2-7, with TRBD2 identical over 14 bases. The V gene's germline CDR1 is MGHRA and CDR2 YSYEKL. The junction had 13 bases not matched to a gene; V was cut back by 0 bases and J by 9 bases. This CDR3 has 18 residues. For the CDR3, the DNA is TGCGCCAGCAGCCAAGACTTGACTAGCGGGAGGGCCCCTAGGGTGCAGTACTTC. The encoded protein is CASSQDLTSGRAPRVQYF.

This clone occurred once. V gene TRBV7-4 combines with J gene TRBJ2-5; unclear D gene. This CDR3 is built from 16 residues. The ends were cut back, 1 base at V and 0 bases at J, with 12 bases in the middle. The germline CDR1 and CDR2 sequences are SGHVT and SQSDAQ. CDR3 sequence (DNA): TGTGCCAGCAGCTTAGAGTCTTCTAGGTACCAAGAGACCCAGTACTTC. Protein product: CASSLESSRYQETQYF.

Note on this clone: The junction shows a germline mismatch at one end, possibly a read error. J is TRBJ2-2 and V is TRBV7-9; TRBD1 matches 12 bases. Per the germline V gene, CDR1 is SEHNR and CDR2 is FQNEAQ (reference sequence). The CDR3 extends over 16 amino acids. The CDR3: CSSSSGRDRGRGELFF. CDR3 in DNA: TGTTCCAGCAGCTCTGGTCGGGACAGGGGGCGAGGGGAGCTGTTTTTT.